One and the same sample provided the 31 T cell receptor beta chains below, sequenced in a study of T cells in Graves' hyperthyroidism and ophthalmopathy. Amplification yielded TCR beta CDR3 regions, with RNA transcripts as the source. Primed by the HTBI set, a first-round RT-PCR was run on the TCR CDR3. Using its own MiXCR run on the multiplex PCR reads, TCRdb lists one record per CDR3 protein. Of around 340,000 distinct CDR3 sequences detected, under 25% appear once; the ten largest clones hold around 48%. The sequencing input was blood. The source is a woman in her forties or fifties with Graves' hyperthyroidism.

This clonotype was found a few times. CDR3 nucleotide sequence: TGTGCCAGCAGGGGCGGTCCGAACAATGAGCAGTTCTTC. Translating it yields CASRGGPNNEQFF. This rearrangement joins TRBV6-1 to TRBJ2-1; D remains ambiguous. The V end lost 6 bases, the J end lost 5 bases, and 11 bases lay between the germline ends. CDR3 length: 13 residues. Germline CDR1 is MNHNS and CDR2 is SASEGT.

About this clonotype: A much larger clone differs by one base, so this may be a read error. This chain's CDR3 is CASSRTETGGALSSYNEQFF. CDR3 nucleotides: TGTGCCAGCAGCCGTACCGAGACAGGGGGCGCGTTAAGCTCCTACAATGAGCAGTTCTTC. The rearrangement joins TRBV5-5 to TRBJ2-1, with 10 bases lining up with TRBD1. The length of the CDR3 is 20 residues. Germline CDR1 reads SGHKS; CDR2 reads YYEKEE (reference sequence). The ends lost 4 bases at V and 0 bases at J; junction bases unmatched: 16.

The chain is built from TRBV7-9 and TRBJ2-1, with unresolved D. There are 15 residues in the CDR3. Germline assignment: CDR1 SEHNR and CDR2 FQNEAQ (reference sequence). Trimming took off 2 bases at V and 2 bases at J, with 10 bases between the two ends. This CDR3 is CASSLKGGTYNEQFF. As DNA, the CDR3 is TGTGCCAGCAGCTTAAAGGGCGGCACCTACAATGAGCAGTTCTTC.

CDR3 region: CASSTGRGDSGANVLTF. The DNA for the CDR3 is TGTGCCAGCAGCACCGGGAGGGGTGACTCTGGGGCCAACGTCCTGACTTTC. The chain is built from TRBV11-2 and TRBJ2-6; TRBD2 matches 8 bases. This CDR3 has 17 residues. The germline V gene encodes CDR1 SGHAT and CDR2 FQNNGV. After removal of 5 bases from V and 0 bases from J, the junction contained 6 bases not matched to a gene.

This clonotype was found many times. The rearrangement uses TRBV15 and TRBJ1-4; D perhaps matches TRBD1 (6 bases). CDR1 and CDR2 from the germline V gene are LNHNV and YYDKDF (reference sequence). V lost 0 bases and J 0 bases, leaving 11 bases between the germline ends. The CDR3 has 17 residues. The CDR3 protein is CATSRDLGQATNEKLFF. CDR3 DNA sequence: TGTGCCACCAGCAGAGATCTGGGACAAGCAACTAATGAAAAACTGTTTTTT.

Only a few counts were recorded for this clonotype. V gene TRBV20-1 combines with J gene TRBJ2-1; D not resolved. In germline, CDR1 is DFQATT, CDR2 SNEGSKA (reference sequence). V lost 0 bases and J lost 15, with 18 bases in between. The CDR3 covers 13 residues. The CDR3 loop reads CSARDPDPGPMFF. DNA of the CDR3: TGCAGTGCTAGAGATCCCGATCCGGGCCCCATGTTCTTC.

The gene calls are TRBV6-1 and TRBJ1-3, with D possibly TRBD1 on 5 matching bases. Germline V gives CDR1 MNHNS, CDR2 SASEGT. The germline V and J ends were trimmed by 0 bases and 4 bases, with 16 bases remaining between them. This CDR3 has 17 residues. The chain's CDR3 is CASSEAPHPREGNTIYF. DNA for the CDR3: TGTGCCAGCAGTGAAGCCCCTCACCCCAGGGAGGGAAACACCATATATTTT.

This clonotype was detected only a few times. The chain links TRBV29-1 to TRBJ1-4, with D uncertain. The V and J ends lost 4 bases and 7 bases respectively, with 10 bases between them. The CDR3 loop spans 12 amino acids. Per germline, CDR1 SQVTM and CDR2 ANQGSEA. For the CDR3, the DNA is TGCAGCGTTGCGCCAGCGGGTGAAAAACTGTTTTTT. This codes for CSVAPAGEKLFF.

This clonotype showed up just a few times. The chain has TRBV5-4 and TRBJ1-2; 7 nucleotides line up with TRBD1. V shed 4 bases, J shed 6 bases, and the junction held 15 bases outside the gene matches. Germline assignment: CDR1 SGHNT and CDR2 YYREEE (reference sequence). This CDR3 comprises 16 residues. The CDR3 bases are TGTGCCAGCAGCCGTGTGAGAGTAACAGGGGACGATGGCTACACCTTC. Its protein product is CASSRVRVTGDDGYTF.

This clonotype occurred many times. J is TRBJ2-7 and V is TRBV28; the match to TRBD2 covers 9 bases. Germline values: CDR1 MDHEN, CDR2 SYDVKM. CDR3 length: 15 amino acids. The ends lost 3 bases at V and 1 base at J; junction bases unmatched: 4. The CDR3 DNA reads TGTGCCAGCAGTTTTAGAGGACTAGCGTCCTACGAGCAGTACTTC. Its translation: CASSFRGLASYEQYF.

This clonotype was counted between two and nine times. In DNA form, the CDR3 reads TGTGCCAGCAGCAACAGGGAGGGGTTGCCCGGATCAGAGACCCAGTACTTC. Residues: CASSNREGLPGSETQYF. The rearrangement links TRBV28 to TRBJ2-5; D may be TRBD2 (7 bases). Looked up from germline, CDR1 is MDHEN and CDR2 is SYDVKM. V was trimmed by 6 bases and J by 4 bases, leaving 24 bases between them. The CDR3 length is 17 residues.

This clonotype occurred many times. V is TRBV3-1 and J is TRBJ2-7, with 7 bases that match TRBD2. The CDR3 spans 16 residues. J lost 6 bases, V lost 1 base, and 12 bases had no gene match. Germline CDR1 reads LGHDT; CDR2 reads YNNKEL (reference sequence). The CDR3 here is CASSQGLGAGEAEQYF. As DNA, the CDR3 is TGTGCCAGCAGCCAAGGTCTAGGGGCGGGAGAAGCCGAGCAGTACTTC.

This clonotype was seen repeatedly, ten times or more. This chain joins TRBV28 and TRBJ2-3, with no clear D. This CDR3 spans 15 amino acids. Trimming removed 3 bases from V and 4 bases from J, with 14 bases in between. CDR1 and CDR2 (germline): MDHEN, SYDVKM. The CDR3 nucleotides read TGTGCCAGCAGTTTTCTTCTGGCCTTGGCAGATACGCAGTATTTT. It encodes CASSFLLALADTQYF. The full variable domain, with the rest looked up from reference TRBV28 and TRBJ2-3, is DVKVTQSSRYLVKRTGEKVFLECVQDMDHENMFWYRQDPGLGLRLIYFSYDVKMKEKGDIPEGYSVSREKKERFSLILESASTNQTSMYLCASSFLLALADTQYFGPGTRLTVL.

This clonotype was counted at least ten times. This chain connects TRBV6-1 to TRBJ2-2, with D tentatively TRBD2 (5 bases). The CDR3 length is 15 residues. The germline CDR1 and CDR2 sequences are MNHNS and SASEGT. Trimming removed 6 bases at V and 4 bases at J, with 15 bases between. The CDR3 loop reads CASRQKRVSTGELFF. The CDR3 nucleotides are TGTGCCAGCAGGCAGAAGAGGGTGAGCACCGGGGAGCTGTTTTTT.

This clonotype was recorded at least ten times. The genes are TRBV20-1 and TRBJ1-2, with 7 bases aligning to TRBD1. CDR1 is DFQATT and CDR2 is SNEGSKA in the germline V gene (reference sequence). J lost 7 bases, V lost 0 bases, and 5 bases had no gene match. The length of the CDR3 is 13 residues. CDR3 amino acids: CSAREGGEPGYTF. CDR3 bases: TGCAGTGCTAGAGAAGGGGGCGAGCCTGGCTACACCTTC.

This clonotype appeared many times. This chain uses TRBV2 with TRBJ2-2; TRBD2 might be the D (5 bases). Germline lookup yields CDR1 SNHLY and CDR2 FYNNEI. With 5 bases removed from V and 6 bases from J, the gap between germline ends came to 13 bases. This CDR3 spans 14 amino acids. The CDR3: CASSHGRGPGELFF. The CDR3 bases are TGTGCCAGCAGTCATGGGAGAGGGCCCGGGGAGCTGTTTTTT. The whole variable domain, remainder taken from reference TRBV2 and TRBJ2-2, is EPEVTQTPSHQVTQMGQEVILRCVPISNHLYFYWYRQILGQKVEFLVSFYNNEISEKSEIFDDQFSVERPDGSNFTLKIRSTKLEDSAMYFCASSHGRGPGELFFGEGSRLTVL.

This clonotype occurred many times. For the CDR3, the DNA is TGTGCCAGCAGTCTATTACAGGGGCGAGAGACCCAGTACTTC. Its translation is CASSLLQGRETQYF. This chain uses TRBV6-1 with TRBJ2-5; 7 nucleotides align to TRBD1. CDR1 is MNHNS and CDR2 is SASEGT in the germline V gene. This CDR3 has 14 amino acids. V dropped 5 bases and J dropped 4; count of bases not matched to a gene: 7.

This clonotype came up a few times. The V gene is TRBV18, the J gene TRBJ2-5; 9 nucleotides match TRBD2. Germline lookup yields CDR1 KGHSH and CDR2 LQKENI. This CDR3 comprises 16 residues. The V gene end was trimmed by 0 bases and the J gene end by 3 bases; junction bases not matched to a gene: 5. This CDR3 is CASSPPAGGFKETQYF. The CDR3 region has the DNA TGTGCCAGCTCACCACCGGCGGGAGGGTTCAAAGAGACCCAGTACTTC.

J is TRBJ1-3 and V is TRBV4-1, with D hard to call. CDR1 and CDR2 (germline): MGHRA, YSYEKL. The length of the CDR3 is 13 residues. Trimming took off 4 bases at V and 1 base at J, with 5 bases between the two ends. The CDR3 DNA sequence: TGCGCCAGCAGCCCCCCTTCTGGAAACACCATATATTTT. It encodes CASSPPSGNTIYF.

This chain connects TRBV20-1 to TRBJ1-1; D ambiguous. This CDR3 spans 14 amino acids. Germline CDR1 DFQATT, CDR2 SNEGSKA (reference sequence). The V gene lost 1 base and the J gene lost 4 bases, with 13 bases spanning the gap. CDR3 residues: CSARVAGWSTEAFF. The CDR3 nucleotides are TGCAGTGCTAGAGTCGCCGGTTGGAGCACTGAAGCTTTCTTT.

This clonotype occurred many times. The CDR3 region is CSASRLSTDTQYF. As DNA, the CDR3 is TGCAGTGCTAGTCGACTAAGCACAGATACGCAGTATTTT. The chain employs TRBV20-1 and TRBJ2-3, with D perhaps TRBD2 (5 bases). From germline, CDR1 is DFQATT and CDR2 SNEGSKA (reference sequence). The CDR3 spans 13 residues. Trimming stripped 3 bases from V and 0 bases from J, with 7 bases between.

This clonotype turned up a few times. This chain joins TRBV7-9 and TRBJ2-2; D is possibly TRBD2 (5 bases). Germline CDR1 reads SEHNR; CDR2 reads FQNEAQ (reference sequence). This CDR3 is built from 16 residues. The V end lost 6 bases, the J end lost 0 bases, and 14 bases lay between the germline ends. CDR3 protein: CASRLWTGTNTGELFF. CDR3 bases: TGTGCCAGCAGACTCTGGACTGGGACGAACACCGGGGAGCTGTTTTTT. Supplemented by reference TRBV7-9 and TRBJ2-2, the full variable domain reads DTGVSQNPRHKITKRGQNVTFRCDPISEHNRLYWYRQTLGQGPEFLTYFQNEAQLEKSRLLSDRFSAERPKGSFSTLEIQRTEQGDSAMYLCASRLWTGTNTGELFFGEGSRLTVL.

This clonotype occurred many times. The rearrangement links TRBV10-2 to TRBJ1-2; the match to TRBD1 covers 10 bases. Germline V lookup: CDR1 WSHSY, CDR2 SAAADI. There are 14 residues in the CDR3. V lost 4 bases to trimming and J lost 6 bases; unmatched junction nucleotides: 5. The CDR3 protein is CASSGGTGVDGYTF. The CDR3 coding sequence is TGCGCCAGCAGTGGCGGGACAGGGGTCGATGGCTACACCTTC.

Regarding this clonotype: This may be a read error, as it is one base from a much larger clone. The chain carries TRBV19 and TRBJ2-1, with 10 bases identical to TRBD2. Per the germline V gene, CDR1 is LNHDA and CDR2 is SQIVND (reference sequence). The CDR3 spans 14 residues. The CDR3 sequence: CASSILAGDHEQSF. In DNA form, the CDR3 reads TGTGCCAGTAGTATTCTAGCGGGAGATCATGAGCAGTCCTTC.

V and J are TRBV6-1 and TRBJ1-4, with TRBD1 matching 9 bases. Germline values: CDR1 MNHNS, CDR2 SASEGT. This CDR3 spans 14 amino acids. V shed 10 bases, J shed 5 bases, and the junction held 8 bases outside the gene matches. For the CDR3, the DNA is TGTGCCATCGGATCGACAGGGGGAAATGAAAAACTGTTTTTT. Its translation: CAIGSTGGNEKLFF.

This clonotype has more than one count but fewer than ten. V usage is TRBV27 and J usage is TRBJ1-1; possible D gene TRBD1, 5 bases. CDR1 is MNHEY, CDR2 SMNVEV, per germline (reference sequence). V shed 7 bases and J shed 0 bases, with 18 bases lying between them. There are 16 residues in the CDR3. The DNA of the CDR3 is TGTGCCAGCACCCTACGCAGGGCAACCATGAACACTGAAGCTTTCTTT. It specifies CASTLRRATMNTEAFF.

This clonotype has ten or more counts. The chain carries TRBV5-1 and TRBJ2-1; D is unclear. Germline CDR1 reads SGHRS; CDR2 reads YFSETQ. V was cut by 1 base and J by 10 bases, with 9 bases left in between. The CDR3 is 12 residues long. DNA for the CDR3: TGCGCCAGCAGCTTGTCAAGGCACGAGCAGTTCTTC. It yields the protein CASSLSRHEQFF.

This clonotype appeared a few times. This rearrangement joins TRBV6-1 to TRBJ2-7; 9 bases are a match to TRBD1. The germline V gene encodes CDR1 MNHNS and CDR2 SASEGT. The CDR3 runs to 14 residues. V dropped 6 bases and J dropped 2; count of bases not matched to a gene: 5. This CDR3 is CASRPDRGPYEQYF. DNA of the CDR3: TGTGCCAGCAGACCGGACAGGGGTCCCTACGAGCAGTACTTC.

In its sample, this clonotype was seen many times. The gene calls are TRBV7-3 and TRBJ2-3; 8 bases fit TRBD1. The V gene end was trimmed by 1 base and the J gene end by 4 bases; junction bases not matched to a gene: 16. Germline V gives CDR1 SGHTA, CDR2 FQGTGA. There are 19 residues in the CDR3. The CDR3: CASSLNPVAGGDGADTQYF. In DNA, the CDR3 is TGTGCCAGCAGCTTAAATCCAGTAGCAGGGGGCGATGGGGCAGATACGCAGTATTTT.

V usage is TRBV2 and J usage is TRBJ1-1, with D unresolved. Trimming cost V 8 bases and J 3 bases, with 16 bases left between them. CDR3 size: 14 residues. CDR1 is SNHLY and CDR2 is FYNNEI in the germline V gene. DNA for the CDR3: TGTGCCAGCTGGTTAGCCCTGGGGTACACTGAAGCTTTCTTT. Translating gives CASWLALGYTEAFF.

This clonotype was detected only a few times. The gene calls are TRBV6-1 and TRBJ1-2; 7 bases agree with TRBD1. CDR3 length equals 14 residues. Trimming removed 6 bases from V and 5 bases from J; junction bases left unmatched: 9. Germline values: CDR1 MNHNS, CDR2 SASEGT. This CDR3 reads CASRRPGQKYGYTF. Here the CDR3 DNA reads TGTGCCAGCAGGAGACCGGGACAGAAATATGGCTACACCTTC.